The 9 T cell receptor beta chains in this list originate from one sample, sequenced in a study of siplizumab effects on memory and regulatory T cells. Assay: immunoSEQ multiplex PCR; the TCRdb copy retains only in-frame clones and omits some. The sample comprises about 100,000 clones, about 90% of which are singletons, and around 12% rests with the top ten. The sequencing sample was made of non-Treg CD4+ T cells sorted from blood. These receptors all come from a human donor in good health.

The J gene is TRBJ2-7, the V gene TRBV5-1; the D call may be TRBD1 or TRBD2 (5 bases each). The V end was cut by 2 bases, the J end by 3 bases, with 15 bases between. Germline-derived CDR1 and CDR2 are SGHRS and YFSETQ. The CDR3 is 15 residues long. The chain's CDR3 is CASSFTTGTDYEQYF. The CDR3 coding sequence is TGCGCCAGCAGCTTCACAACCGGGACGGACTACGAGCAGTACTTC.

The rearrangement joins TRBV7-9 to TRBJ2-2, with TRBD2 matching 10 bases. The CDR3 contains 17 residues. Germline V gene lookup returns CDR1 SEHNR and CDR2 FQNEAQ (reference sequence). J gave up 1 base and V 5 bases, and 7 bases lay outside the gene matches. In DNA, the CDR3 is TGTGCCAGCAGCCAGCGGGGGGGACAGGTGAACACCGGGGAGCTGTTTTTT. Its protein product is CASSQRGGQVNTGELFF.

The chain carries TRBV9 and TRBJ2-3; 7 nucleotides match TRBD2. Germline trimming cut 4 bases from V and 5 bases from J; bases unmatched to any gene: 7. This CDR3 is 14 amino acids long. The germline CDR1 and CDR2 sequences are SGDLS and YYNGEE. CDR3 residues: CASSHRTRVDTQYF. In nucleotides, the CDR3 is TGTGCCAGCAGCCACCGGACTAGGGTAGATACGCAGTATTTT.

The rearrangement links TRBV5-8 to TRBJ2-5, with a possible D match to TRBD2 (5 bases). V shed 0 bases and J shed 5 bases, with 20 bases lying between them. In germline, CDR1 is SGHTS, CDR2 YDEGEE. The CDR3 loop spans 17 amino acids. The CDR3 bases are TGTGCCAGCAGCTTGGCCGTAATCGGACTCCCGGCGGAGACCCAGTACTTC. Its protein is CASSLAVIGLPAETQYF.

This sequence joins TRBV5-4 and TRBJ2-5; unclear D gene. Germline lookup yields CDR1 SGHNT and CDR2 YYREEE (reference sequence). This CDR3 spans 14 amino acids. Trimming cost V 4 bases and J 3 bases, with 13 bases left between them. DNA for the CDR3: TGTGCCAGCAGCCAGCCCCGGGCCGAAGAGACCCAGTACTTC. This sequence encodes CASSQPRAEETQYF.

The gene calls are TRBV29-1 and TRBJ1-5; 8 bases match TRBD1. V lost 6 bases and J lost 2; bases outside the gene matches: 6. Germline V CDR1 and CDR2: SQVTM, ANQGSEA. The CDR3 loop spans 14 amino acids. CDR3 residues: CSVGQGLGNQPQHF. For the CDR3, the DNA is TGCAGCGTAGGACAGGGTTTGGGCAATCAGCCCCAGCATTTT.

J is TRBJ1-3 and V is TRBV27; D uncertain. V was cut by 5 bases and J by 0 bases, with 8 bases left in between. Germline V lookup: CDR1 MNHEY, CDR2 SMNVEV (reference sequence). The CDR3 length is 14 residues. The chain's CDR3 is CASSTRPSGNTIYF. CDR3 DNA sequence: TGTGCCAGCAGTACCCGTCCCTCTGGAAACACCATATATTTT.

The chain carries TRBV9 and TRBJ2-7; possibly TRBD1 for D (7 bases). This CDR3 spans 11 amino acids. The germline CDR1 and CDR2 sequences are SGDLS and YYNGEE. V was trimmed by 5 bases and J by 7 bases, leaving 10 bases between them. The DNA for the CDR3 is TGTGCCAGCAGAGCAGGGGGGGAGCAGTACTTC. Its protein product is CASRAGGEQYF. Full variable domain (missing parts from reference TRBV9 and TRBJ2-7): DSGVTQTPKHLITATGQRVTLRCSPRSGDLSVYWYQQSLDQGLQFLIQYYNGEERAKGNILERFSAQQFPDLHSELNLSSLELGDSALYFCASRAGGEQYFGPGTRLTVT.

The CDR3 bases are TGTGCCTGGAGTGTACAGACTAGCGGGAGGGCCTTCTTC. It translates to CAWSVQTSGRAFF. This sequence joins TRBV30 and TRBJ2-1; 14 bases match TRBD2. The CDR3 loop spans 13 amino acids. The V gene's germline CDR1 is GTSNPN and CDR2 SVGIG (reference sequence). The J segment lost 16 bases and the V segment lost 0 bases, leaving 5 bases of the junction unmatched. The full variable domain, rest sourced from reference TRBV30 and TRBJ2-1, is SQTIHQWPATLVQPVGSPLSLECTVEGTSNPNLYWYRQAAGRGLQLLFYSVGIGQISSEVPQNLSASRPQDRQFILSSKKLLLSDSGFYLCAWSVQTSGRAFFGPGTRLTVL.